The next 21 T cell receptor beta chains were all read from a single sample in a study of blood T cell repertoires in COVID-19. Sequenced by immunoSEQ multiplex PCR; TCRdb stores in-frame clones only, minus some. This sample yields over 150,000 clones, of which 85% to 95% are seen a single time; roughly 0.56% belongs to the top ten. Input material: peripheral blood. These receptors all stem from a man aged 45-65 years with acute or convalescent COVID-19.

The genes are TRBV9 and TRBJ2-7, with 7 bases fitting TRBD1. J lost 0 bases, V lost 4 bases, and 13 bases had no gene match. Per the germline V gene, CDR1 is SGDLS and CDR2 is YYNGEE. The CDR3 consists of 17 residues. CDR3 sequence reads: CASSPSITGTDSYEQYF. The CDR3 coding sequence is TGTGCCAGCAGCCCCTCTATAACCGGGACAGACTCCTACGAGCAGTACTTC.

The chain has TRBV9 and TRBJ2-3; possibly TRBD2 for D (5 bases). Per the germline V gene, CDR1 is SGDLS and CDR2 is YYNGEE. The CDR3 covers 14 residues. Between the trimmed V and J ends, which lost 3 bases and 4 bases, there was a span of 12 bases. The CDR3 is CASSEFMEADTQYF. CDR3 nucleotide sequence: TGTGCCAGCAGCGAGTTTATGGAGGCAGATACGCAGTATTTT.

This clone was detected only once. V and J are TRBV7-3 and TRBJ2-1, with 9 bases aligning to TRBD1. CDR1 is SGHTA, CDR2 FQGTGA, per germline. After removal of 5 bases from V and 8 bases from J, the junction contained 19 bases not matched to a gene. The CDR3 consists of 18 residues. The CDR3 protein is CASSPKNASGTGRYEQFF. CDR3 DNA sequence: TGTGCCAGCAGCCCAAAGAACGCCTCCGGGACAGGGAGGTATGAGCAGTTCTTC.

The chain couples TRBV2 to TRBJ2-5; TRBD2 matches 14 bases. The ends lost 4 bases at V and 4 bases at J; junction bases unmatched: 5. Germline V gene lookup returns CDR1 SNHLY and CDR2 FYNNEI. This CDR3 has 16 amino acids. CDR3 in DNA: TGTGCCAGCAGTGCGGGACTAGCGGGGGAGGGAGAGACCCAGTACTTC. Its protein product is CASSAGLAGEGETQYF.

This clone appeared a few times. The chain employs TRBV5-1 and TRBJ1-2, with 8 positions matching TRBD1. This CDR3 is 16 amino acids long. Germline CDR1 is SGHRS and CDR2 is YFSETQ. After removal of 2 bases from V and 0 bases from J, the junction contained 6 bases not matched to a gene. The CDR3 nucleotides read TGCGCCAGCAGCTTCGGACAGGGCTACTCTAACTATGGCTACACCTTC. Its protein product is CASSFGQGYSNYGYTF.

In this sample, this clone turned up once. The J gene is TRBJ2-7, the V gene TRBV6-5; 11 bases line up with TRBD2. Germline V gene data show CDR1 as MNHEY and CDR2 as SVGAGI. CDR3 length equals 14 residues. V lost 10 bases, J lost 3 bases, and 8 bases stayed unmatched. The CDR3 region is CATSSGTSGYEQYF. For the CDR3, the DNA is TGTGCCACTAGCTCCGGGACTAGCGGCTACGAGCAGTACTTC.

This chain links TRBV4-3 with TRBJ1-3, with D tentatively TRBD1 (6 bases). V was trimmed by 0 bases and J by 5 bases, leaving 11 bases between them. The CDR3 is 15 amino acids. Looked up from germline, CDR1 is LGHNA and CDR2 is YSLEER. Here the CDR3 DNA reads TGCGCCAGCAGCCAAGATGGGCAGGGGAGAAACACCATATATTTT. Translating it yields CASSQDGQGRNTIYF.

This clone appeared a few times. The V gene is TRBV11-1, the J gene TRBJ2-1; 8 nucleotides line up with TRBD2. CDR3 size: 15 residues. Trimming removed 1 base from V and 6 bases from J; junction bases left unmatched: 5. Germline V gene lookup returns CDR1 SGHAT and CDR2 FQDESV (reference sequence). The chain's CDR3 is CASSLGVGRANEQFF. CDR3 sequence (DNA): TGTGCCAGCAGCTTAGGAGTCGGGAGGGCCAATGAGCAGTTCTTC.

This clone has a single count. The chain joins TRBV11-2 to TRBJ2-2, with D tentatively TRBD1 (6 bases). CDR3 size: 14 residues. Germline CDR1 reads SGHAT; CDR2 reads FQNNGV. V was trimmed by 5 bases and J by 1 base, leaving 8 bases between them. Here the CDR3 reads CASSRRGNTGELFF. DNA for the CDR3: TGTGCCAGCAGCCGCAGGGGGAACACCGGGGAGCTGTTTTTT.

The gene calls are TRBV10-3 and TRBJ2-7; 14 bases align to TRBD2. J lost 7 bases, V lost 5 bases, and 10 bases had no gene match. Germline assignment: CDR1 ENHRY and CDR2 SYGVKD. The CDR3 is made up of 16 amino acids. CDR3 loop: CAISNQGTSGRVEQYF. In DNA form, the CDR3 reads TGTGCCATCAGTAACCAAGGGACTAGCGGGAGAGTAGAGCAGTACTTC.

The genes are TRBV9 and TRBJ2-3; TRBD1 matches at 7 bases. Trimming at V came to 2 bases and at J to 6 bases, leaving 6 bases not matched to a gene. The CDR3 sequence is 14 residues long. CDR1 is SGDLS, CDR2 YYNGEE, per germline. CDR3 sequence reads: CASSVEGARDTQYF. CDR3 DNA: TGTGCCAGCAGCGTCGAGGGGGCCCGGGATACGCAGTATTTT. The complete variable domain, with remaining parts taken from reference TRBV9 and TRBJ2-3, reads DSGVTQTPKHLITATGQRVTLRCSPRSGDLSVYWYQQSLDQGLQFLIQYYNGEERAKGNILERFSAQQFPDLHSELNLSSLELGDSALYFCASSVEGARDTQYFGPGTRLTVL.

As regards this clone: Other DNA sequences in the same sample also yield this CDR3. V is TRBV6-1 and J is TRBJ1-3; the D is unclear. Germline CDR1 is MNHNS and CDR2 is SASEGT. This CDR3 is built from 13 residues. V was cut by 2 bases and J by 4 bases, with 6 bases left in between. Written as DNA, the CDR3 is TGTGCCAGCAGTGAAATAAGCGGAAACACCATATATTTT. Its translation: CASSEISGNTIYF.

This sequence joins TRBV27 and TRBJ1-3; possibly TRBD1 for D (5 bases). This CDR3 contains 12 residues. Trimming pared 6 bases from V and 4 bases from J, leaving 7 bases between. CDR1 MNHEY and CDR2 SMNVEV come from the germline V gene (reference sequence). The CDR3 nucleotides are TGTGCCAGCAGGGGGCTGGGAAACACCATATATTTT. Encoded protein: CASRGLGNTIYF.

CDR3 protein: CASRRTNADTQYF. CDR3 bases: TGTGCCAGCAGGAGGACTAACGCAGATACGCAGTATTTT. The rearrangement uses TRBV12-3 or TRBV12-4 and TRBJ2-3; TRBD2 is a possible D gene (6 bases). This CDR3 spans 13 amino acids. V lost 6 bases to trimming and J lost 4 bases, with 11 bases between them.

The chain couples TRBV24-1 to TRBJ1-2, with D perhaps matching TRBD1 (6 bases). The CDR3 length is 12 residues. V was shortened by 4 bases and J by 9 bases, with 11 bases between the two germline ends. Germline V gene lookup returns CDR1 KGHDR and CDR2 SFDVKD. CDR3 residues: CATSETGTRYTF. The CDR3 DNA reads as TGTGCCACCAGTGAAACTGGGACACGCTACACCTTC.

V is TRBV10-3 and J is TRBJ2-3; 10 nucleotides match TRBD2. Per the germline V gene, CDR1 is ENHRY and CDR2 is SYGVKD. V gave up 4 bases and J gave up 4 bases; unmatched junction bases: 2. This CDR3 is built from 14 residues. The CDR3 bases are TGTGCCATCAGTGGAGGACTAGCGGCAGATACGCAGTATTTT. Translation gives CAISGGLAADTQYF.

The chain links TRBV6-2 or TRBV6-3 to TRBJ2-5, with 9 bases matching TRBD2. CDR3 length: 17 residues. Germline assignment: CDR1 MNHEY and CDR2 SVGEGT. The junction had 11 bases not matched to a gene; V was cut back by 3 bases and J by 3 bases. The CDR3 here is CASSYGHGTSREETQYF. The CDR3 DNA reads as TGTGCCAGCAGTTATGGGCACGGGACTAGCAGGGAAGAGACCCAGTACTTC.

The J gene is TRBJ2-5, the V gene TRBV15; 9 bases are shared with TRBD1. CDR3 length: 14 residues. With 3 bases clipped from V and 1 base from J, the junction kept 0 bases outside the gene matches. The germline V gene encodes CDR1 LNHNV and CDR2 YYDKDF (reference sequence). The CDR3 protein is CATSRGQGQETQYF. The DNA of the CDR3 is TGTGCCACCAGCAGGGGACAGGGCCAAGAGACCCAGTACTTC.

The chain combines TRBV5-3 with TRBJ2-7, with 7 bases fitting TRBD1. TRBV5-3 is identified as an open reading frame with a role that is uncertain. This CDR3 comprises 14 residues. The ends lost 4 bases at V and 6 bases at J; junction bases unmatched: 10. The CDR3 region is CARSRKDRNSEQYV. CDR3 DNA: TGTGCCAGAAGCCGAAAGGACAGGAACTCCGAGCAGTACGTC.

The chain combines TRBV14 with TRBJ1-1; 7 nucleotides agree with TRBD1. The CDR3 totals 13 residues. V lost 3 bases, J lost 3 bases, and 1 base stayed unmatched. The germline V gene encodes CDR1 SGHDN and CDR2 FVKESK. CDR3 loop: CASSQGQYTEAFF. As DNA, the CDR3 is TGTGCCAGCAGCCAGGGACAGTACACTGAAGCTTTCTTT.

The chain links TRBV4-2 to TRBJ2-1; 9 bases agree with TRBD2. The CDR3 consists of 16 residues. CDR1 LGHNA and CDR2 YNFKEQ come from the germline V gene. Germline trimming cut 0 bases from V and 8 bases from J; bases unmatched to any gene: 8. CDR3 nucleotide sequence: TGTGCCAGCAGCCAAGACCGGCGGGGGGGCTCCGATGAGCAGTTCTTC. It translates to CASSQDRRGGSDEQFF.